Given below is one TCR beta chain in context. As yet, its antigen is unknown. These data are taken from a study of shared clonotypes between healthy human individuals. Study-level points and caveats: The small donor group covered limited genetic and exposure diversity.

Trimming left V 6 bases short and J 2 bases short, with 17 bases between. Germline V gene data show CDR1 as SQVTM and CDR2 as ANQGSEA. The CDR3 is made up of 14 amino acids. Only CD45RO-negative cells positively selected for CCR7 counted as naive CD8 cells, so terminally differentiated effector memory CD45RA+ cells were excluded. The assay was immunoSEQ multiplex PCR, and TCRdb's table has in-frame clones only and misses some. Among roughly 850,000 clones listed, around 96% were seen once. This receptor was taken from a man between 25 and 39 years old in good health. This chain connects TRBV29-1 to TRBJ2-7; D may be TRBD2 (6 bases). Sequences were obtained from naive CD8+ T cells sorted from blood. The CDR3 DNA reads TGCAGCGTCGAATGGGACGGGAGCCCCTACGAGCAGTACTTC. This sequence encodes CSVEWDGSPYEQYF.